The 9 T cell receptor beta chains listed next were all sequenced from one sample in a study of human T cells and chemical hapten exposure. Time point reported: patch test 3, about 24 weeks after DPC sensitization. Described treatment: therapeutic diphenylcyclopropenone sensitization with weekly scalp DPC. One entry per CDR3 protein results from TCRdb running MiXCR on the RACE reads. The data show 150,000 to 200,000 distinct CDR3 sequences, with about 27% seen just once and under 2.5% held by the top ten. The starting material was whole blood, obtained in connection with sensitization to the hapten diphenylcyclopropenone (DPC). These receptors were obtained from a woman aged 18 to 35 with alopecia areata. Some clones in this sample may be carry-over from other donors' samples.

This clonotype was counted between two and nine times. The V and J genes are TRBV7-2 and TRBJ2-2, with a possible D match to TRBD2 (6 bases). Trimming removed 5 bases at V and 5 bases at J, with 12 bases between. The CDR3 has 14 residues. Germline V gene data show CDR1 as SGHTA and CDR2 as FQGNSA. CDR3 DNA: TGTGCCAGCAGCCGACTAGTTGGGACCGGGGAGCTGTTTTTT. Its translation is CASSRLVGTGELFF.

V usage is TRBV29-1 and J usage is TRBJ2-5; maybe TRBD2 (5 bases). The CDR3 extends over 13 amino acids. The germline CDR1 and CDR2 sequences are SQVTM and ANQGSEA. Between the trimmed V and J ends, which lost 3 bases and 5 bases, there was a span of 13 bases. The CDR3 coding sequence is TGCAGCGTTGATTACCGGGGTCGGGAGACCCAGTACTTC. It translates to CSVDYRGRETQYF.

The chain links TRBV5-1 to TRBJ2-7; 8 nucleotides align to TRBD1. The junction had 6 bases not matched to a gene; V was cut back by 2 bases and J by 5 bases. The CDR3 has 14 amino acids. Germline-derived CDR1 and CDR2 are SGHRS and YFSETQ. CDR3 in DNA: TGCGCCAGCAGCTTCGCCCAGACAGGGGACGAGCAGTACTTC. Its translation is CASSFAQTGDEQYF.

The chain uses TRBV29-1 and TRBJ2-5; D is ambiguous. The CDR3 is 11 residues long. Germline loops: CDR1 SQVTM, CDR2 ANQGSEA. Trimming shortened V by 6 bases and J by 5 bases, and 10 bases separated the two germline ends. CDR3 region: CSVGVRETQYF. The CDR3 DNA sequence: TGCAGCGTGGGCGTGCGGGAGACCCAGTACTTC.

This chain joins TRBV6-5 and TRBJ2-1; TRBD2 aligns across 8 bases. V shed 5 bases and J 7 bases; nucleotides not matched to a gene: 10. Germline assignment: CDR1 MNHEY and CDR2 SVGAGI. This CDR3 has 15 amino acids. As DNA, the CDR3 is TGTGCCAGCAGTATAAGCGGGAGCCGAGGGAATGAGCAGTTCTTC. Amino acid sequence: CASSISGSRGNEQFF.

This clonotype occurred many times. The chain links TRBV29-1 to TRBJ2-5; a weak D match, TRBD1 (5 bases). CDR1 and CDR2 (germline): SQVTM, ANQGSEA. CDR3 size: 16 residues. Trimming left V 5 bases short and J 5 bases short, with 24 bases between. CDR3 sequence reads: CSVRTQTGPHGETQYF. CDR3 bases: TGCAGCGTTCGGACCCAAACAGGCCCCCATGGGGAGACCCAGTACTTC.

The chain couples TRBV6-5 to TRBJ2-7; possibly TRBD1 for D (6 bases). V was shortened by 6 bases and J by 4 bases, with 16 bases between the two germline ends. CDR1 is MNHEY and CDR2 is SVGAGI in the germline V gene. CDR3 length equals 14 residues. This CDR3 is CASSHDRSTYEQYF. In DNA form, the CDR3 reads TGTGCCAGCAGCCACGACAGGAGCACGTACGAGCAGTACTTC.

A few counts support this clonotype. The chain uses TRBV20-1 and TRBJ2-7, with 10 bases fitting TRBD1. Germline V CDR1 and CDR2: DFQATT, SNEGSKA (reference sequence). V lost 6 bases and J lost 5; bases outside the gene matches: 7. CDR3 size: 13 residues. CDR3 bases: TGCAGTGCCGGCGGACAGGGGGTTAACGAGCAGTACTTC. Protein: CSAGGQGVNEQYF.

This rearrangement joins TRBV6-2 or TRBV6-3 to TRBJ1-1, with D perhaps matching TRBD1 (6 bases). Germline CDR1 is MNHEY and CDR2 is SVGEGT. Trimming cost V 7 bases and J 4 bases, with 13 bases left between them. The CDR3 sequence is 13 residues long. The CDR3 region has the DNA TGTGCCAGCACCCAGGGGAAGGTCACTGAAGCTTTCTTT. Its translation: CASTQGKVTEAFF.